Reported below is one TCR beta chain. The data originate from a study of cytomegalovirus exposure and HLA in healthy donors. In the PCR, 60 Vbeta and 13 Jbeta primers were used. Profiled with immunoSEQ multiplex PCR; TCRdb holds only in-frame clones, not every one. The sample comprises about 130,000 clones, approximately 74% of which are singletons, and 4% rests with the top ten. Deletions cut 6 bases from V and 7 bases from J, with 13 bases between. The germline gives CDR1 SGHRS, CDR2 YFSETQ. The CDR3 extends over 13 amino acids. The sequence was collected from a man aged 35-49 years in good health and CMV-seropositive. This rearrangement joins TRBV5-1 to TRBJ2-2, with D possibly TRBD1 on 6 matching bases. The sample comprised PBMCs. DNA of the CDR3: TGCGCCAGCACCCAACAGGGTAACGGGGAGCTGTTTTTT. It specifies CASTQQGNGELFF. Looking up the rest from reference TRBV5-1 and TRBJ2-2 gives the full variable domain: KAGVTQTPRYLIKTRGQQVTLSCSPISGHRSVSWYQQTPGQGLQFLFEYFSETQRNKGNFPGRFSGRQFSNSRSEMNVSTLELGDSALYLCASTQQGNGELFFGEGSRLTVL.